The rows below give T cell receptor beta chains drawn from one sample of a study of blood T cell repertoires in COVID-19. The table came from immunoSEQ multiplex PCR; TCRdb's copy has only in-frame clones and leaves some out. The sample shows about 43,000 clones, approximately 82% of them seen only once. Sample: peripheral blood. The receptors shown here come from a woman over 75 with acute or convalescent COVID-19. The CDR3 runs from the conserved cysteine through the conserved F or W. Each record gives: CDR3 DNA, CDR3 protein, clone size, J gene, D gene, V gene, CDR3 length. The D gene is left open where the match is weak. Size is omitted from some rows. Given values are once, few, many or a class for expanded clones.

CDR3 DNA: TGTGCCAGTACAAGAGGGGACAGGGATACTGAAGCTTTCTTT; CDR3 protein: CASTRGDRDTEAFF; clone size: NA; J gene: TRBJ1-1; D gene: TRBD1; V gene: TRBV19; CDR3 length: 14
CDR3 DNA: TGCGCCAGCAGCCAACAACCGCCGGGACTCCAAGAGACCCAGTACTTC; CDR3 protein: CASSQQPPGLQETQYF; clone size: NA; J gene: TRBJ2-5; D gene: NA; V gene: TRBV4-1; CDR3 length: 16
CDR3 DNA: NA; CDR3 protein: CASRYRCREFGF; clone size: NA; J gene: TRBJ2-7; D gene: NA; V gene: TRBV12-2; CDR3 length: 12
CDR3 DNA: TGTGCCAGCAGCGTAGCTCCCGGGGGGGCCTACAATGAGCAGTTCTTC; CDR3 protein: CASSVAPGGAYNEQFF; clone size: NA; J gene: TRBJ2-1; D gene: TRBD2; V gene: TRBV9; CDR3 length: 16
CDR3 DNA: TGTGCCAGCAGCCTCGAACCGCAGGGCCCGAACACTGAAGCTTTCTTT; CDR3 protein: CASSLEPQGPNTEAFF; clone size: few; J gene: TRBJ1-1; D gene: NA; V gene: TRBV4-2; CDR3 length: 16
CDR3 DNA: TGTGCCAGCAGTGTCCTGACAGGGTTACAGAATCAGCCCCAGCATTTT; CDR3 protein: CASSVLTGLQNQPQHF; clone size: NA; J gene: TRBJ1-5; D gene: TRBD1; V gene: TRBV6-1; CDR3 length: 16
CDR3 DNA: TGCGCCAGCAGCTTCGGGACAGAGGTTGGCTACACCTTC; CDR3 protein: CASSFGTEVGYTF; clone size: NA; J gene: TRBJ1-2; D gene: TRBD1; V gene: TRBV5-1; CDR3 length: 13
CDR3 DNA: TGTGCCAGAAGCTCAACTACAGGGGGCGGCCGCAATCAGCCCCAGCATTTT; CDR3 protein: CARSSTTGGGRNQPQHF; clone size: NA; J gene: TRBJ1-5; D gene: NA; V gene: TRBV7-5; CDR3 length: 17
CDR3 DNA: TGTGCCAGCAGTGAGATAACAGGCTACGAGCAGTACTTC; CDR3 protein: CASSEITGYEQYF; clone size: NA; J gene: TRBJ2-7; D gene: NA; V gene: TRBV6-1; CDR3 length: 13
CDR3 DNA: TGTGCCAGCAGCGTCCGCAGCGGGGGAGCCTACGAGCAGTACTTC; CDR3 protein: CASSVRSGGAYEQYF; clone size: NA; J gene: TRBJ2-7; D gene: TRBD2; V gene: TRBV9; CDR3 length: 15
CDR3 DNA: TGTGCCAGCGAAACAGGGAGTCAGAGCTATGGCTACACCTTC; CDR3 protein: CASETGSQSYGYTF; clone size: NA; J gene: TRBJ1-2; D gene: NA; V gene: TRBV6-5; CDR3 length: 14
CDR3 DNA: TGTGCCACCACGGGGGGGGTCTCCTACAATGAGCAGTTCTTC; CDR3 protein: CATTGGVSYNEQFF; clone size: NA; J gene: TRBJ2-1; D gene: TRBD2; V gene: TRBV19; CDR3 length: 14
CDR3 DNA: TGTGCCAGTAGTATAGGAGGGACTTCCGTTAATGAGCAGTTCTTC; CDR3 protein: CASSIGGTSVNEQFF; clone size: NA; J gene: TRBJ2-1; D gene: NA; V gene: TRBV19; CDR3 length: 15
CDR3 DNA: TGTGCCAGCAGGAGAGGGGCGGGGAATGCCTACGAGCAGTACTTC; CDR3 protein: CASRRGAGNAYEQYF; clone size: NA; J gene: TRBJ2-7; D gene: NA; V gene: TRBV11-2; CDR3 length: 15
CDR3 DNA: TGTGCCAGCAGCGTAGAAGGCGGGTGGACAGATACGCAGTATTTT; CDR3 protein: CASSVEGGWTDTQYF; clone size: NA; J gene: TRBJ2-3; D gene: NA; V gene: TRBV9; CDR3 length: 15
CDR3 DNA: TGTGCCAGCAGTTCTAGCGGGGGGCCATACGAGCAGTACTTC; CDR3 protein: CASSSSGGPYEQYF; clone size: once; J gene: TRBJ2-7; D gene: TRBD2; V gene: TRBV6-2/TRBV6-3; CDR3 length: 14
CDR3 DNA: TGTGCCAGCAGTCAACCGGGACAGGGGGATGGTGGCTACACCTTC; CDR3 protein: CASSQPGQGDGGYTF; clone size: NA; J gene: TRBJ1-2; D gene: TRBD1; V gene: TRBV6-5; CDR3 length: 15
CDR3 DNA: TGTGCCAGCAGTGGCCGCACAGGGGCGGACAATGAGCAGTTCTTC; CDR3 protein: CASSGRTGADNEQFF; clone size: NA; J gene: TRBJ2-1; D gene: TRBD1; V gene: TRBV25-1; CDR3 length: 15
CDR3 DNA: TGTGCCAGCAGCTTAGCGCGTGGTACGGGTGAAAAACTGTTTTTT; CDR3 protein: CASSLARGTGEKLFF; clone size: NA; J gene: TRBJ1-4; D gene: NA; V gene: TRBV7-2; CDR3 length: 15
CDR3 DNA: TGTGCCAGCAGCCAAAAAGAGACCCAGTACTTC; CDR3 protein: CASSQKETQYF; clone size: NA; J gene: TRBJ2-5; D gene: NA; V gene: TRBV11-1; CDR3 length: 11
CDR3 DNA: TGTGCCAGCAGGTTCAGCGTCAATCAGCCCCAGCATTTT; CDR3 protein: CASRFSVNQPQHF; clone size: once; J gene: TRBJ1-5; D gene: NA; V gene: TRBV6-5; CDR3 length: 13
CDR3 DNA: TGTGCCGGTACGGGGGGCATGAACACTGAAGCTTTCTTT; CDR3 protein: CAGTGGMNTEAFF; clone size: few; J gene: TRBJ1-1; D gene: NA; V gene: TRBV6-5; CDR3 length: 13
CDR3 DNA: TGTGCCAGCAGCGCACCGGGACATCATTCCTCTGGAAACACCATATATTTT; CDR3 protein: CASSAPGHHSSGNTIYF; clone size: NA; J gene: TRBJ1-3; D gene: NA; V gene: TRBV9; CDR3 length: 17
CDR3 DNA: TGCGCCAGCAGCGCAACAGGGCTTTTCAGTACTAACTATGGCTACACCTTC; CDR3 protein: CASSATGLFSTNYGYTF; clone size: NA; J gene: TRBJ1-2; D gene: NA; V gene: TRBV5-1; CDR3 length: 17